Listed here are 9 T cell receptor beta chains from one sample, sequenced in a study of cytomegalovirus exposure and HLA in healthy donors. PCR primers comprised 60 Vbeta and 13 Jbeta primers. Some clones are missing from TCRdb's copy, which holds only in-frame ones; the method was immunoSEQ multiplex PCR. The table records more than 200,000 clones, about 74% of them present only once. The specimen was PBMCs. Receptor source: a man in his forties or fifties in good health and CMV-seronegative.

This clone was recorded once. This chain joins TRBV28 and TRBJ1-1; 7 nucleotides align to TRBD1. The germline gives CDR1 MDHEN, CDR2 SYDVKM. Trimming took 6 bases from V and 0 from J; bases not matched to a gene: 7. CDR3 length: 15 amino acids. The CDR3 region is CASSPGQVMNTEAFF. DNA of the CDR3: TGTGCCAGCAGCCCAGGACAGGTCATGAACACTGAAGCTTTCTTT.

The rearrangement joins TRBV25-1 to TRBJ2-5; no definite D call. The CDR3 totals 14 residues. Looked up from germline, CDR1 is MGHDK and CDR2 is SYGVNS. The V end was cut by 3 bases, the J end by 2 bases, with 10 bases between. The CDR3 region is CASSDTSRQETQYF. In DNA form, the CDR3 reads TGTGCCAGCAGTGACACCTCCAGACAAGAGACCCAGTACTTC.

The chain recombines TRBV19 with TRBJ1-2; D is uncertain. Germline V gene lookup returns CDR1 LNHDA and CDR2 SQIVND (reference sequence). The CDR3 contains 12 residues. V gave up 4 bases and J gave up 8 bases, with 11 bases separating them. The CDR3 sequence is CASSNPLEGYTF. The CDR3 nucleotides read TGTGCCAGTAGTAACCCCTTAGAAGGCTACACCTTC. Looking up the rest from reference TRBV19 and TRBJ1-2 gives the full variable domain: DGGITQSPKYLFRKEGQNVTLSCEQNLNHDAMYWYRQDPGQGLRLIYYSQIVNDFQKGDIAEGYSVSREKKESFPLTVTSAQKNPTAFYLCASSNPLEGYTFGSGTRLTVV.

The J gene is TRBJ2-3, the V gene TRBV10-3; D uncertain. The germline gives CDR1 ENHRY, CDR2 SYGVKD. The V and J ends lost 2 bases and 8 bases respectively, with 11 bases between them. CDR3 length: 13 residues. CDR3 DNA sequence: TGTGCCATCAGTGAGGCAGACGGCGGTACGCAGTATTTT. Amino acid sequence: CAISEADGGTQYF.

Notes on this clone: The same CDR3 arises from other DNA sequences in this sample as well. The chain uses TRBV7-9 and TRBJ2-5, with a tentative D call TRBD2 (5 bases). Germline-derived CDR1 and CDR2 are SEHNR and FQNEAQ (reference sequence). Trimming shortened V by 1 base and J by 4 bases, and 7 bases separated the two germline ends. The CDR3 covers 13 residues. The CDR3 bases are TGTGCCAGCAGCTTAGGTCGGGGAGAGACCCAGTACTTC. It yields the protein CASSLGRGETQYF.

The genes are TRBV5-1 and TRBJ2-5; a possible D gene is TRBD2 (5 bases). From germline, CDR1 is SGHRS and CDR2 YFSETQ. CDR3 length equals 14 residues. V was clipped by 0 bases and J by 7 bases, with 13 bases between them. This chain's CDR3 is CASSLGSSYGTQYF. The DNA for the CDR3 is TGCGCCAGCAGCTTGGGGTCTAGCTATGGGACCCAGTACTTC.

The chain links TRBV28 to TRBJ1-5; D is unclear. The CDR3 has 12 residues. The germline gives CDR1 MDHEN, CDR2 SYDVKM. Deletions cut 5 bases from V and 4 bases from J, with 6 bases between. Here the CDR3 reads CASSPGNQPQHF. CDR3 sequence (DNA): TGTGCCAGCAGTCCCGGGAATCAGCCCCAGCATTTT.

V is TRBV4-3 and J is TRBJ1-1; D perhaps matches TRBD1 (5 bases). Deletions cut 0 bases from V and 4 bases from J, with 18 bases between. Germline V CDR1 and CDR2: LGHNA, YSLEER. This CDR3 contains 17 residues. The CDR3 loop is CASSQDQGGYISTEAFF. The CDR3 coding sequence is TGCGCCAGCAGCCAAGATCAGGGAGGGTACATCAGCACTGAAGCTTTCTTT.

The V gene is TRBV11-2, the J gene TRBJ1-1, with no clear D. This CDR3 is 14 amino acids long. From germline, CDR1 is SGHAT and CDR2 FQNNGV. Trimming took off 5 bases at V and 4 bases at J, with 14 bases between the two ends. CDR3: CASSPRAESTEAFF. CDR3 DNA: TGTGCCAGCAGCCCCCGCGCGGAGAGCACTGAAGCTTTCTTT.